This T cell receptor beta chain was sequenced in a study of CD4 and CD8 cells across lung adenocarcinoma regions. The germline V and J ends were trimmed by 7 bases and 3 bases, with 13 bases remaining between them. This CDR3 is 14 amino acids long. The germline gives CDR1 MNHNS, CDR2 SASEGT. TCRdb called the PCR reads again in MiXCR, with one record for every CDR3 protein. Here the sample spans fewer than 4,500 distinct CDR3 sequences, 64% being singletons. This clonotype was seen more than once but under ten times. This chain links TRBV6-1 with TRBJ1-3; the D gene is possibly TRBD1 (5 bases). Source material: CD8+ T cells from the margin of a lung tumor. This receptor was identified in a female donor with lung adenocarcinoma. The CD4 and CD8 labels of this study may be unreliable. For the CDR3, the DNA is TGTGCCAGCATATCGGGGGGAGGTGGAAACACCATATATTTT. Its protein is CASISGGGGNTIYF.